Listed here is a single T cell receptor (beta chain). This entry belongs to a study of cytomegalovirus exposure and HLA in healthy donors. TCRdb's table, derived via immunoSEQ multiplex PCR, lists solely in-frame clones and lacks some. The sample holds roughly 260,000 clones; nearly 90% are singletons and the top ten take under 0.45%. Trimming stripped 7 bases from V and 2 bases from J, with 15 bases between. The CDR3 loop spans 15 amino acids. CDR1 is MDHEN, CDR2 SYDVKM, per germline. The material sequenced was PBMCs. The clonotype originates from a woman aged 18-30 years in good health and CMV-seronegative. V is TRBV28 and J is TRBJ1-3, with D maybe TRBD1 (5 bases). CDR3 sequence: CASTRQGFAGNTIYF. For the CDR3, the DNA is TGTGCCAGCACCCGCCAGGGTTTCGCTGGAAACACCATATATTTT. The variable domain in full, completed from reference TRBV28 and TRBJ1-3, reads DVKVTQSSRYLVKRTGEKVFLECVQDMDHENMFWYRQDPGLGLRLIYFSYDVKMKEKGDIPEGYSVSREKKERFSLILESASTNQTSMYLCASTRQGFAGNTIYFGEGSWLTVV.